Presented here are 29 T cell receptor beta chains from one specimen sequenced in a study of cytomegalovirus exposure and HLA in healthy donors. Primers for the PCR totalled 60 Vbeta and 13 Jbeta. The assay was immunoSEQ multiplex PCR, and TCRdb's table has in-frame clones only and misses some. The sample yields 100,000 to 150,000 clones, around 78% seen once. What was sequenced was PBMCs. These TCRs come from a female donor in good health and CMV-seropositive.

The V gene is TRBV29-1, the J gene TRBJ1-4; 7 bases map to TRBD1. In germline, CDR1 is SQVTM, CDR2 ANQGSEA. J gave up 8 bases and V 7 bases, and 13 bases lay outside the gene matches. The CDR3 covers 14 residues. CDR3 nucleotide sequence: TGCAGCGCCTTATCCCGGGACAGTCAGGAAAAACTGTTTTTT. Amino acids: CSALSRDSQEKLFF.

The V gene is TRBV5-1, the J gene TRBJ2-3, with 11 nucleotides matching TRBD2. V lost 0 bases, J lost 3 bases, and 3 bases stayed unmatched. Germline V lookup: CDR1 SGHRS, CDR2 YFSETQ. This CDR3 contains 16 residues. CDR3 sequence reads: CASSLAPSGGTDTQYF. As DNA, the CDR3 is TGCGCCAGCAGCTTGGCGCCTAGCGGGGGGACAGATACGCAGTATTTT.

A few counts support this clone. The chain couples TRBV5-5 to TRBJ1-4; TRBD1 agrees at 7 bases. The CDR3 spans 14 residues. V gave up 2 bases and J gave up 6 bases; unmatched junction bases: 4. CDR1 is SGHKS and CDR2 is YYEKEE in the germline V gene (reference sequence). The DNA of the CDR3 is TGTGCCAGCAGCTTTCAGGGGGGTTATGAAAAACTGTTTTTT. Translated, it gives CASSFQGGYEKLFF.

The J gene is TRBJ2-3, the V gene TRBV30; 10 nucleotides line up with TRBD1. This CDR3 has 15 amino acids. From germline, CDR1 is GTSNPN and CDR2 SVGIG (reference sequence). The ends lost 0 bases at V and 4 bases at J; junction bases unmatched: 4. Written as DNA, the CDR3 is TGTGCCTGGAGTGTAAGGACAGGGGGTTCAGATACGCAGTATTTT. Protein product: CAWSVRTGGSDTQYF.

V is TRBV18 and J is TRBJ1-2; no definite D call. Germline CDR1 reads KGHSH; CDR2 reads LQKENI. V was cut by 3 bases and J by 8 bases, with 10 bases left in between. There are 12 residues in the CDR3. CDR3 residues: CASSPEVGGYTF. The CDR3 coding sequence is TGTGCCAGCTCACCGGAGGTTGGAGGCTACACCTTC.

The V and J genes are TRBV2 and TRBJ1-2; no clear D gene. CDR1 is SNHLY and CDR2 is FYNNEI in the germline V gene. Trimming cost V 8 bases and J 8 bases, with 15 bases left between them. This CDR3 spans 12 amino acids. CDR3 DNA sequence: TGTGCCAGCCTCCTTGGAGCGGGAGGCTACACCTTC. Its protein is CASLLGAGGYTF. Drawing the rest from reference TRBV2 and TRBJ1-2, the complete variable domain is EPEVTQTPSHQVTQMGQEVILRCVPISNHLYFYWYRQILGQKVEFLVSFYNNEISEKSEIFDDQFSVERPDGSNFTLKIRSTKLEDSAMYFCASLLGAGGYTFGSGTRLTVV.

The chain recombines TRBV5-1 with TRBJ1-4, with a weak D call TRBD1 (6 bases). The ends were cut back, 1 base at V and 7 bases at J, with 11 bases in the middle. The germline CDR1 and CDR2 sequences are SGHRS and YFSETQ. There are 14 residues in the CDR3. The DNA of the CDR3 is TGCGCCAGCAGCTTGCAGGGGAACGCTGAAAAACTGTTTTTT. It is translated as CASSLQGNAEKLFF.

The chain is built from TRBV28 and TRBJ2-2; 9 bases line up with TRBD2. CDR1 MDHEN and CDR2 SYDVKM come from the germline V gene. V lost 5 bases and J lost 1; bases outside the gene matches: 2. The CDR3 has 15 amino acids. CDR3 DNA: TGTGCCAGCAGTACGACTAGCGGGAACACCGGGGAGCTGTTTTTT. It specifies CASSTTSGNTGELFF.

J is TRBJ2-3 and V is TRBV2, with 12 bases matching TRBD2. Germline V lookup: CDR1 SNHLY, CDR2 FYNNEI. The ends lost 6 bases at V and 0 bases at J; junction bases unmatched: 4. CDR3 length: 16 amino acids. The CDR3 sequence: CASRKLAGGSTDTQYF. The CDR3 bases are TGTGCCAGCAGAAAGCTAGCGGGGGGGAGCACAGATACGCAGTATTTT. Full variable domain (outside the CDR3, taken from reference TRBV2 and TRBJ2-3): EPEVTQTPSHQVTQMGQEVILRCVPISNHLYFYWYRQILGQKVEFLVSFYNNEISEKSEIFDDQFSVERPDGSNFTLKIRSTKLEDSAMYFCASRKLAGGSTDTQYFGPGTRLTVL.

V and J are TRBV28 and TRBJ1-4, with D possibly TRBD1 on 6 matching bases. The CDR3 contains 13 residues. Trimming took off 3 bases at V and 8 bases at J, with 10 bases between the two ends. Per the germline V gene, CDR1 is MDHEN and CDR2 is SYDVKM. The CDR3, as DNA: TGTGCCAGCAGTTTCGGGGGGCTGGAAAAACTGTTTTTT. Amino acids: CASSFGGLEKLFF.

This rearrangement joins TRBV30 to TRBJ2-5, with D perhaps TRBD1 (6 bases). Germline V gene lookup returns CDR1 GTSNPN and CDR2 SVGIG (reference sequence). This CDR3 spans 14 amino acids. Trimming pared 2 bases from V and 5 bases from J, leaving 15 bases between. As DNA, the CDR3 is TGTGCCTGGAGTCGTACCAGGGGCTTCGAGACCCAGTACTTC. Translating it yields CAWSRTRGFETQYF.

CDR3 bases: TGCGCCAGCAGGGACAGGGGTAAGGCAAATGGCTACACCTTC. Translated: CASRDRGKANGYTF. The chain joins TRBV4-1 to TRBJ1-2; 9 bases are shared with TRBD1. CDR3 size: 14 residues. Losses at the gene ends were 6 bases for V and 6 bases for J; bases not matched to a gene: 8. Germline CDR1 reads MGHRA; CDR2 reads YSYEKL.

This chain joins TRBV5-1 and TRBJ2-7; D remains ambiguous. This CDR3 region has 13 residues. Germline V gene data show CDR1 as SGHRS and CDR2 as YFSETQ. V lost 5 bases, J lost 4 bases, and 13 bases lay in between. DNA for the CDR3: TGCGCCAGCAGTCTTAACAGCCTTTACGAGCAGTACTTC. Translation gives CASSLNSLYEQYF.

This sequence joins TRBV6-1 and TRBJ1-1, with D tentatively TRBD1 (6 bases). The germline V gene has CDR1 MNHNS and CDR2 SASEGT. Trimming shortened V by 6 bases and J by 4 bases, and 12 bases separated the two germline ends. This CDR3 region has 13 residues. CDR3 amino acids: CASRKQGSTEAFF. The DNA of the CDR3 is TGTGCCAGCAGGAAACAGGGCTCCACTGAAGCTTTCTTT.

The rearrangement links TRBV18 to TRBJ2-2; 9 bases line up with TRBD2. Germline CDR1 reads KGHSH; CDR2 reads LQKENI. Unmatched junction bases numbered 3, after V lost 3 bases and J lost 1 base. This CDR3 spans 16 amino acids. In DNA form, the CDR3 reads TGTGCCAGCTCACCGACGACTAGCGGGAACACCGGGGAGCTGTTTTTT. It translates to CASSPTTSGNTGELFF. Combining the CDR3 with reference TRBV18 and TRBJ2-2 gives the whole variable domain NAGVMQNPRHLVRRRGQEARLRCSPMKGHSHVYWYRQLPEEGLKFMVYLQKENIIDESGMPKERFSAEFPKEGPSILRIQQVVRGDSAAYFCASSPTTSGNTGELFFGEGSRLTVL.

The chain has TRBV6-1 and TRBJ2-7; TRBD1 matches 8 bases. CDR3 length equals 15 residues. Trimming cost V 3 bases and J 2 bases; bases outside gene matches: 6. CDR1 is MNHNS and CDR2 is SASEGT in the germline V gene. Here the CDR3 reads CASSEDRVGAYEQYF. The DNA of the CDR3 is TGTGCCAGCAGTGAGGACAGGGTGGGGGCCTACGAGCAGTACTTC.

This clone was seen a few times. The V call is TRBV19, the J call TRBJ1-2; 9 bases align to TRBD1. The V and J ends lost 7 bases and 6 bases, in that order; junction bases with no gene match: 9. CDR1 and CDR2 (germline): LNHDA, SQIVND (reference sequence). The CDR3 loop spans 14 amino acids. Here the CDR3 reads CASTTSWDRDGYTF. Here the CDR3 DNA reads TGTGCCAGTACTACCTCCTGGGACAGGGATGGCTACACCTTC.

V gene TRBV5-1 combines with J gene TRBJ1-3, with D tentatively TRBD1 (6 bases). Trimming left V 0 bases short and J 2 bases short, with 21 bases between. CDR3 length: 19 residues. Germline V CDR1 and CDR2: SGHRS, YFSETQ. This CDR3 is CASSLEVNAGGRTGNTIYF. CDR3 DNA: TGCGCCAGCAGCTTGGAAGTTAATGCGGGGGGGCGAACTGGAAACACCATATATTTT.

In its sample, this clone was seen once. The chain links TRBV7-2 to TRBJ2-5; D possibly corresponds to TRBD1 (5 bases). This CDR3 is 15 amino acids long. Germline V gives CDR1 SGHTA, CDR2 FQGNSA. Trimming stripped 1 base from V and 2 bases from J, with 11 bases between. The CDR3 here is CASSLVGRDQETQYF. The CDR3 nucleotides are TGTGCCAGCAGCTTAGTGGGGCGCGATCAAGAGACCCAGTACTTC.

The sample holds a few counts of this clone. The chain is built from TRBV30 and TRBJ1-2; D ambiguous. The CDR3 loop spans 13 amino acids. Germline CDR1 GTSNPN, CDR2 SVGIG (reference sequence). V was cut by 4 bases and J by 3 bases, with 12 bases left in between. In DNA form, the CDR3 reads TGTGCCTGGAACCTCCCCTCGGACTATGGCTACACCTTC. It is translated as CAWNLPSDYGYTF.

This clone was counted a single time. The chain is built from TRBV10-1 and TRBJ2-5, with 10 bases fitting TRBD2. This CDR3 comprises 22 residues. The germline V gene has CDR1 WNHNN and CDR2 SYGVQD (reference sequence). The ends lost 6 bases at V and 1 base at J; junction bases unmatched: 26. CDR3 sequence (DNA): TGCGCCAGCAGGAGGACGTCTAGGACGTTTAGACTAGCGGGTGAAAGCCAAGAGACCCAGTACTTC. It yields the protein CASRRTSRTFRLAGESQETQYF.

As DNA, the CDR3 is TGTGCCAGCAGTGACCCTGGGGCGAAAAACACTGAAGCTTTCTTT. It translates to CASSDPGAKNTEAFF. The rearrangement uses TRBV25-1 and TRBJ1-1; TRBD1 might be the D (5 bases). Trimming cost V 3 bases and J 2 bases, with 13 bases left between them. The CDR3 consists of 15 residues. Germline V gene sequence: CDR1 MGHDK, CDR2 SYGVNS.

The chain combines TRBV13 with TRBJ2-1; 13 nucleotides match TRBD2. Trimming cost V 5 bases and J 7 bases; bases outside gene matches: 5. Germline CDR1 PRHDT, CDR2 FYEKMQ (reference sequence). The CDR3 is made up of 15 amino acids. The CDR3 region is CASSKGLAGRNEQFF. In nucleotides, the CDR3 is TGTGCCAGCAGCAAGGGACTAGCGGGACGGAATGAGCAGTTCTTC. Supplemented by reference TRBV13 and TRBJ2-1, the full variable domain reads AAGVIQSPRHLIKEKRETATLKCYPIPRHDTVYWYQQGPGQDPQFLISFYEKMQSDKGSIPDRFSAQQFSDYHSELNMSSLELGDSALYFCASSKGLAGRNEQFFGPGTRLTVL.

The rearrangement joins TRBV11-2 to TRBJ2-5; D gene uncertain. The J call may not be correct, given that the DNA end is closer to TRBJ2-7. Germline V lookup: CDR1 SGHAT, CDR2 FQNNGV. The CDR3 is 11 residues long. Here the CDR3 DNA reads TGTGCCAGCAGCTTAGGCCACGAGCAGTACTTC. Its protein product is CASSLGHEQYF.

The CDR3 here is CASSFPGGELFF. The CDR3 coding sequence is TGTGCCAGCAGCTTCCCAGGCGGGGAGCTGTTTTTT. The chain recombines TRBV5-4 with TRBJ2-2; D is unresolved. The V gene's germline CDR1 is SGHNT and CDR2 YYREEE (reference sequence). CDR3 length: 12 amino acids. Trimming pared 2 bases from V and 7 bases from J, leaving 6 bases between.

This chain connects TRBV9 to TRBJ1-2, with 10 bases that match TRBD1. CDR3 length equals 15 residues. J gave up 3 bases and V 0 bases, and 2 bases lay outside the gene matches. Germline CDR1 and CDR2: SGDLS and YYNGEE. CDR3 residues: CASSVGGTGDYGYTF. CDR3 bases: TGTGCCAGCAGCGTAGGTGGGACAGGGGACTATGGCTACACCTTC.

This clone was found a few times. The chain combines TRBV28 with TRBJ1-4, with D possibly being TRBD1 (6 bases). CDR1 MDHEN and CDR2 SYDVKM come from the germline V gene. CDR3 length equals 16 residues. Trimming cost V 5 bases and J 0 bases, with 13 bases left between them. CDR3 in DNA: TGTGCCAGCAGTGAACAGGGAGGGACAACTAATGAAAAACTGTTTTTT. Translating gives CASSEQGGTTNEKLFF.

Many counts were recorded for this clone. The gene calls are TRBV19 and TRBJ2-7; 8 bases agree with TRBD1. Germline values: CDR1 LNHDA, CDR2 SQIVND (reference sequence). The J segment lost 5 bases and the V segment lost 4 bases, leaving 7 bases of the junction unmatched. This CDR3 has 14 residues. The CDR3: CASSTGRGPHEQYF. Here the CDR3 DNA reads TGTGCCAGTAGTACTGGCAGGGGGCCCCACGAGCAGTACTTC. Together with reference TRBV19 and TRBJ2-7, the CDR3 gives the full variable domain: DGGITQSPKYLFRKEGQNVTLSCEQNLNHDAMYWYRQDPGQGLRLIYYSQIVNDFQKGDIAEGYSVSREKKESFPLTVTSAQKNPTAFYLCASSTGRGPHEQYFGPGTRLTVT.

The V and J genes are TRBV7-2 and TRBJ2-1; 8 bases map to TRBD2. From germline, CDR1 is SGHTA and CDR2 FQGNSA. The J segment lost 8 bases and the V segment lost 5 bases, leaving 14 bases of the junction unmatched. CDR3 length: 16 residues. The CDR3 sequence is CASSLVGAGGKDEQFF. DNA of the CDR3: TGTGCCAGCAGCCTCGTTGGCGCGGGAGGTAAGGATGAGCAGTTCTTC.